Described below is a single T cell receptor beta chain sequence and its context. Antigen specificity is unknown. Clones were read by immunoSEQ multiplex PCR, and TCRdb kept only the in-frame ones, dropping some. This sample has under 1,100,000 clones, with approximately 78% found just once. The data are from a study of shared clonotypes between healthy human individuals. V dropped 6 bases and J dropped 4 bases, with 16 bases sitting between them. Germline assignment: CDR1 MNHNS and CDR2 SASEGT. The length of the CDR3 is 15 residues. Study observations and caveats: Across a handful of donors, naive CD4 shared roughly 5%, naive CD8 less than 4%, memory CD4 about 2.5%, memory CD8 roughly 0.37%.

The chain employs TRBV6-1 and TRBJ2-1; D possibly corresponds to TRBD1 (5 bases). Sequenced material: memory CD4+ T cells from PBMCs. Subset of the sample: CD45RA-negative fraction. The clonotype comes from a man between 18 and 29 years old in good health. Some clones in this sample may be carry-over from other donors' samples. As DNA, the CDR3 is TGTGCCAGCAGATCGTTGATGACAGCGTACAATGAGCAGTTCTTC. Protein sequence: CASRSLMTAYNEQFF.